Given below is one TCR beta chain in context. The data belong to a study of blood T cell repertoires in COVID-19. About the study: Collection of acute and convalescent COVID-19 samples took place in the United States, Italy and Spain. From T cells, B-cell-depleted T cells, or PBMCs came the material, which was cDNA or gDNA.

This CDR3 has 15 residues. Germline-derived CDR1 and CDR2 are MNHEY and SMNVEV (reference sequence). V gave up 4 bases and J gave up 0 bases; unmatched junction bases: 1. Original processing notes: Estimated nucleated cell counts came from reference gene primer amplification. TCRdb's copy holds only in-frame clones and misses some; the assay was immunoSEQ multiplex PCR. V and J calls and clone size are those listed in that table; D and trimming were worked out from the DNA. This table has around 57,000 clones, roughly 84% appearing once. Sequencing was carried out using peripheral blood. The rearrangement joins TRBV27 to TRBJ1-3; the match to TRBD1 covers 9 bases. This receptor was obtained from a man aged 50-59 years with active COVID-19. The chain's CDR3 is CASSSTGGSGNTIYF. The CDR3 DNA reads as TGTGCCAGCAGTTCGACAGGGGGCTCTGGAAACACCATATATTTT.